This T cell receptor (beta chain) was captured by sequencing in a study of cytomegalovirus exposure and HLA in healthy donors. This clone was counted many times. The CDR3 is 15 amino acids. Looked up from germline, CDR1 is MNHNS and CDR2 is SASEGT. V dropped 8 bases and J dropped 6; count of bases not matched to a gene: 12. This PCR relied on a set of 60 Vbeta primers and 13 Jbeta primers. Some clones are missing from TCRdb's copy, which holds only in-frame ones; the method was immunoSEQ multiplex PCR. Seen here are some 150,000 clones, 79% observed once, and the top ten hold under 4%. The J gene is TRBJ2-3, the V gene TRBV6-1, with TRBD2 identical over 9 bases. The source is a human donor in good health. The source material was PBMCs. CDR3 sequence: CASSLTAGGLDTQYF. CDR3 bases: TGTGCCAGCTCCCTTACGGCGGGGGGGCTGGATACGCAGTATTTT.